Listed below are T cell receptor beta chains from one sample, sequenced in a study of cytomegalovirus exposure and HLA in healthy donors. Clones were read by immunoSEQ multiplex PCR, and TCRdb kept only the in-frame ones, dropping some. The sample consists of around 150,000 clones, roughly 80% of them appearing once. The sequenced material came from PBMCs. Every receptor here comes from a man between 18 and 29 years old in good health and CMV-seropositive. CDR3s include the opening cysteine and the closing phenylalanine or tryptophan.

v_call cdr3_aa
TRBV28 CASSLKAGSYEQYF
TRBV19 CASSILGGRVAETQYF
TRBV7-9 CASSSGQGQLTEAFF
TRBV6-6 CASRRLSQGRETQYF
TRBV5-4 CASSLRLRGPGELFF
TRBV4-1 CASSYYGTPPGAGYTF
TRBV11-1 CAGPLQGRGEQYF
TRBV5-3 CARSLGLSGSFTYEQYF
TRBV6-1 CAIARQQAYEQYF
TRBV7-8 CASSPTGGASPQYF
TRBV21-1 CASSKTGGASPEAFF
TRBV28 CASNLGSRGAGYTF
TRBV10-3 CAISIRSAGANDEQFF
TRBV28 CASSLRREPRTEQFF
TRBV7-8 CASSLGETGGGSPEAFF
TRBV19 CASSFRDTYEQYF
TRBV19 CASSIEWTRGNQPQHF
TRBV6-1 CASSVGRGVAYEQYF
TRBV7-9 CASSLGLSSQSEQYF
TRBV30 CAWTHSWLGLSKTQYF